The source of this T cell receptor (beta chain) is a study of CD8+CD57+ T cells in acquired aplastic anemia. At the level of the study: The average for DNA from sorted CD4+ and CD8+ cells was around 3.4 ug.

This clonotype showed up many times. Trimming left V 6 bases short and J 3 bases short, with 15 bases between. Germline loops: CDR1 DFQATT, CDR2 SNEGSKA (reference sequence). The CDR3 is 13 amino acids. The use of genomic DNA as template underpinned the TCR beta VDJ and CDR3 profiling. TCRdb reprocessed the reads via MiXCR and lists one record per CDR3 protein. The table includes some 150,000 distinct CDR3 sequences, roughly two fifths detected once. This TCR was sampled from a human donor in good health, serving as a control. The chain has TRBV20-1 and TRBJ2-7; no clear D. Sequenced input: sorted CD4+, CD8+, or CD8+CD57+ T cells (not recorded which) from PBMCs. The CDR3 nucleotides read TGCAGTGCCCCCACCCCCGGCGGCTACGAGCAGTACTTC. Translating it yields CSAPTPGGYEQYF.